The rows below give T cell receptor beta chains drawn from one sample of a study of shared clonotypes between healthy human individuals. TCRdb's copy holds only in-frame clones and misses some; the assay was immunoSEQ multiplex PCR. The sample has about 2.1 million clones, more than 85% seen once. Input material: naive CD8+ T cells from PBMCs. Receptor source: a young man in good health. Some clones in this sample may be carry-over from other donors' samples. Both conserved end residues are part of each CDR3. D genes are given only for firm matches. Some rows mark clone size as missing; the rest say once, few, many or name a class of expanded clone.

j_call: TRBJ1-2; v_call: TRBV7-9; d_call: .; clone_size: .; cdr3_aa: CASSLGGMEYGYTF; cdr3_nt: TGTGCCAGCAGCTTAGGAGGGATGGAATATGGCTACACCTTC
j_call: TRBJ2-1; v_call: TRBV6-1; d_call: TRBD2; clone_size: .; cdr3_aa: CASSDALAGGSYNEQFF; cdr3_nt: TGTGCCAGCAGTGATGCCCTCGCGGGAGGGTCCTACAATGAGCAGTTCTTC
j_call: TRBJ2-3; v_call: TRBV29-1; d_call: TRBD2; clone_size: .; cdr3_aa: CSVAWEAGVVGTQYF; cdr3_nt: TGCAGCGTTGCTTGGGAAGCGGGAGTTGTCGGTACGCAGTATTTT
j_call: TRBJ2-7; v_call: TRBV7-9; d_call: .; clone_size: .; cdr3_aa: CASSFPGTPSYEQYF; cdr3_nt: TGTGCCAGCAGCTTTCCCGGGACCCCGTCCTACGAGCAGTACTTC
j_call: TRBJ2-2; v_call: TRBV5-6; d_call: TRBD2; clone_size: .; cdr3_aa: CASSLGGRSGELFF; cdr3_nt: TGTGCCAGCAGCTTGGGCGGGAGAAGCGGGGAGCTGTTTTTT
j_call: TRBJ2-7; v_call: TRBV2; d_call: .; clone_size: .; cdr3_aa: CASSEIGTGSYEQYF; cdr3_nt: TGTGCCAGCAGTGAAATTGGGACTGGTTCCTACGAGCAGTACTTC
j_call: TRBJ2-6; v_call: TRBV27; d_call: .; clone_size: .; cdr3_aa: CASSFTGVSGANVLTF; cdr3_nt: TGTGCCAGCAGTTTCACAGGAGTCTCTGGGGCCAACGTCCTGACTTTC
j_call: TRBJ1-1; v_call: TRBV30; d_call: TRBD1; clone_size: .; cdr3_aa: CASRHRGGGEAFF; cdr3_nt: TGTGCTTCGCGCCACAGGGGTGGGGGTGAAGCTTTCTTT
j_call: TRBJ2-3; v_call: TRBV7-2; d_call: .; clone_size: .; cdr3_aa: CASSLTAGFRVTDTQYF; cdr3_nt: TGTGCCAGCAGCTTAACGGCGGGGTTCAGGGTCACAGATACGCAGTATTTT
j_call: TRBJ2-3; v_call: TRBV28; d_call: .; clone_size: .; cdr3_aa: CASSHEPGQNTQYF; cdr3_nt: TGTGCCAGCTCCCACGAGCCGGGACAAAATACGCAGTATTTT
j_call: TRBJ2-1; v_call: TRBV14; d_call: .; clone_size: .; cdr3_aa: CASSQGVKDNEQFF; cdr3_nt: TGTGCCAGCAGCCAAGGGGTTAAGGACAATGAGCAGTTCTTC
j_call: TRBJ2-7; v_call: TRBV9; d_call: TRBD1; clone_size: .; cdr3_aa: CASSEGQGDEQYF; cdr3_nt: TGTGCCAGCAGCGAGGGACAGGGGGACGAGCAGTACTTC
j_call: TRBJ1-2; v_call: TRBV19; d_call: .; clone_size: .; cdr3_aa: CASSIELGLDYGYTF; cdr3_nt: TGTGCCAGTAGTATAGAACTGGGTTTGGACTATGGCTACACCTTC
j_call: TRBJ1-3; v_call: TRBV9; d_call: TRBD1; clone_size: .; cdr3_aa: CASSGQGAPGGNTIYF; cdr3_nt: TGTGCCAGCAGCGGACAGGGGGCGCCGGGAGGAAACACCATATATTTT
j_call: TRBJ1-2; v_call: TRBV27; d_call: .; clone_size: .; cdr3_aa: CASSLWPPGLYGYTF; cdr3_nt: TGTGCCAGCAGTTTATGGCCCCCGGGACTCTATGGCTACACCTTC
j_call: TRBJ1-3; v_call: TRBV9; d_call: TRBD1; clone_size: .; cdr3_aa: CASSGGTGNRSGNTIYF; cdr3_nt: TGTGCCAGCAGCGGCGGGACAGGGAATCGGTCTGGAAACACCATATATTTT
j_call: TRBJ2-7; v_call: TRBV15; d_call: .; clone_size: .; cdr3_aa: CATSRGPGEDEQYF; cdr3_nt: TGTGCCACCAGCAGAGGGCCCGGCGAGGACGAGCAGTACTTC
j_call: TRBJ2-1; v_call: TRBV5-5; d_call: TRBD2; clone_size: .; cdr3_aa: CASSLWASGRARFTLDEQFF; cdr3_nt: TGTGCCAGCAGCTTGTGGGCGAGCGGGAGGGCTAGATTCACGCTAGATGAGCAGTTCTTC
j_call: TRBJ2-1; v_call: TRBV4-1; d_call: TRBD2; clone_size: .; cdr3_aa: CASSQGPGLAYNEQFF; cdr3_nt: TGCGCCAGCAGCCAAGGACCGGGACTAGCGTACAATGAGCAGTTCTTC
j_call: TRBJ1-2; v_call: TRBV19; d_call: .; clone_size: .; cdr3_aa: CASSPPAPGNYGYTF; cdr3_nt: TGTGCCAGTAGTCCCCCAGCGCCCGGGAACTATGGCTACACCTTC
j_call: TRBJ1-4; v_call: TRBV6-5; d_call: .; clone_size: .; cdr3_aa: CASSNDSANEKLFF; cdr3_nt: TGTGCCAGCAGTAACGACAGCGCTAATGAAAAACTGTTTTTT
j_call: TRBJ2-5; v_call: TRBV4-2; d_call: .; clone_size: .; cdr3_aa: CASSESGWGQETQYF; cdr3_nt: TGTGCCAGCAGCGAATCAGGGTGGGGCCAAGAGACCCAGTACTTC
j_call: TRBJ1-1; v_call: TRBV27; d_call: TRBD1; clone_size: .; cdr3_aa: CASSLFRGGTEAFF; cdr3_nt: TGTGCCAGCAGTTTATTCAGGGGGGGGACTGAAGCTTTCTTT
j_call: TRBJ1-1; v_call: TRBV7-9; d_call: .; clone_size: .; cdr3_aa: CASSFGHTEAFF; cdr3_nt: TGTGCCAGCAGCTTTGGGCACACTGAAGCTTTCTTT
j_call: TRBJ2-7; v_call: TRBV2; d_call: TRBD1; clone_size: .; cdr3_aa: CASRDRDTYEQYF; cdr3_nt: TGTGCCAGCCGGGACAGGGACACCTACGAGCAGTACTTC
j_call: TRBJ2-3; v_call: TRBV19; d_call: .; clone_size: .; cdr3_aa: CASSIGSGRSTDTQYF; cdr3_nt: TGTGCCAGTAGTATAGGTAGCGGAAGAAGCACAGATACGCAGTATTTT
j_call: TRBJ2-3; v_call: TRBV12-5; d_call: .; clone_size: .; cdr3_aa: CASGAVRPTGASTDTQYF; cdr3_nt: TGTGCTAGTGGTGCCGTACGCCCCACCGGCGCGAGCACAGATACGCAGTATTTT
j_call: TRBJ2-3; v_call: TRBV7-2; d_call: .; clone_size: once; cdr3_aa: CASRSRASTFTDTQYF; cdr3_nt: TGTGCCAGCAGATCACGGGCTAGCACCTTCACAGATACGCAGTATTTT
j_call: TRBJ1-4; v_call: TRBV28; d_call: .; clone_size: .; cdr3_aa: CASSLNWAANEKLFF; cdr3_nt: TGTGCCAGCAGTTTAAATTGGGCCGCTAATGAAAAACTGTTTTTT